Following are 19 T cell receptor beta chains from one sample sequenced in a study of CD8+ T cells in alopecia areata. Markers used for sorting pooled cutaneous lymph node cells were CD4, CD8alpha, NKG2D, NKG2ACE and others. Extraction and reverse transcription of RNA yielded cDNA as the sequencing template. Only in-frame clones appear in the TCRdb table, and some are missing; sequencing was by immunoSEQ multiplex PCR. The specimen has roughly 260,000 clones, none found just once. The sample was CD4+ T cells sorted from a lymph node. All receptors come from a C3H/HeJ mouse with alopecia areata. MHC haplotype: H2-k.

Notes on this clone: Gene names are mouse gene names. The CDR3 end lies 4 residues beyond the end of the read and is filled in from the germline J gene. The V and J genes are TRBV1 and TRBJ1-1; TRBD1 is a possible D gene (6 bases). Germline-derived CDR1 and CDR2 are NSQYPW and LRSPGD (reference sequence). V lost 3 bases and J lost 3, with 11 bases in between. The CDR3 has 14 residues. The CDR3 loop is CTCSAPRGDTEVFF. The CDR3 bases that were read are TGCACCTGCAGTGCCCCCAGGGGAGACACA.

Concerning this clone: Gene names and germline match the mouse. The read ends 4 residues before the CDR3 terminus; that terminus is restored from the germline J gene. V usage is TRBV17 and J usage is TRBJ2-2; the D gene is possibly TRBD1 (9 bases). The V gene lost 1 base and the J gene lost 4 bases, with 19 bases spanning the gap. This CDR3 has 18 residues. Germline CDR1 reads MNHDT; CDR2 reads YYDKIL. The sequenced part of the CDR3 DNA is TGTGCTAGCAGTAGAGGGGACAGGGACTGGAGGGGCACCGGG. Translation: CASSRGDRDWRGTG. The CDR3, in full, reads CASSRGDRDWRGTGQLYF.

This clone showed up many times. Gene and germline names: mouse. The CDR3 is cut off 4 residues early in the read; its end comes from the germline J gene. The sample has other DNA sequences that encode this CDR3 too. V is TRBV5 and J is TRBJ2-2, with 7 bases that match TRBD1. The CDR3 covers 14 residues. Germline lookup yields CDR1 LGHNA and CDR2 YNLKQL (reference sequence). Trimming took 3 bases from V and 2 from J; bases not matched to a gene: 0. CDR3 sequence: CASSQTGNTGQLYF. The part of the CDR3 DNA that was read is TGTGCCAGCAGCCAGACAGGGAACACCGGG.

The sample holds a few counts of this clone. The genes are named according to mouse. The read stops 4 residues short of the end of the CDR3; the missing end is completed from the germline J gene. The chain combines TRBV3 with TRBJ2-5, with 7 bases that match TRBD2. V gave up 5 bases and J gave up 3 bases; unmatched junction bases: 2. The germline CDR1 and CDR2 sequences are SNHLY and FYNGKV (reference sequence). This CDR3 comprises 13 residues. CDR3 amino acids: CASSPDWQDTQYF. The CDR3 bases that were read are TGTGCCAGCAGCCCGGACTGGCAAGAC.

This clone was seen at least ten times. Genes and germline are mouse. The read is 4 residues too short to cover the CDR3 end, so that end is filled in from the germline J gene. V and J are TRBV13-3 and TRBJ2-3; possibly TRBD2 for D (7 bases). The CDR3 runs to 15 residues. V was clipped by 0 bases and J by 3 bases, with 11 bases between them. CDR1 is NNHDY and CDR2 is SYVADS in the germline V gene. The CDR3 DNA, read in part, is TGTGCCAGCAGTGATGAGGGGGGCGCGGCAGAA. Translating gives CASSDEGGAAE. The full CDR3 is CASSDEGGAAETLYF.

For this clone: Genes and germline are mouse. With the read ending 3 residues before the CDR3 end, the germline J gene is used to fill in that end. This CDR3 is also generated by other DNA sequences in the sample. The V and J genes are TRBV5 and TRBJ1-6; D possibly corresponds to TRBD1 (5 bases). TRBJ1-6 qualifies as an ORF whose function is uncertain. From germline, CDR1 is LGHNA and CDR2 YNLKQL (reference sequence). This CDR3 contains 15 residues. Trimming shortened V by 0 bases and J by 4 bases, and 7 bases separated the two germline ends. The CDR3 loop is CASSQEDSYNSPLYF. The sequenced CDR3 bases are TGTGCCAGCAGCCAAGAAGACAGTTATAATTCGCCC.

As to this clone: The gene names here belong to mouse. The CDR3 extends 4 residues past the end of the read, so its final part is completed from the germline J gene. Other DNA sequences of this sample code for an identical CDR3. The chain uses TRBV13-1 and TRBJ2-4; 9 bases match TRBD1. Germline CDR1 is NSHNY and CDR2 is SYGAGN. V dropped 5 bases and J dropped 3; count of bases not matched to a gene: 1. The CDR3 extends over 13 amino acids. The CDR3 sequence: CASRTGGQNTLYF. Partial CDR3 DNA: TGTGCCAGCAGGACAGGGGGGCAAAAC.

On this clone: The gene symbols are mouse symbols. The DNA ends 4 residues before the CDR3 does, and the rest of the CDR3 is filled in from the germline J gene. The J gene is TRBJ2-3, the V gene TRBV2; 7 positions agree with TRBD1. Losses at the gene ends were 4 bases for V and 0 bases for J; bases not matched to a gene: 4. The CDR3 totals 15 residues. Germline V gives CDR1 LGHNA, CDR2 YSYQKL. CDR3 bases read: TGTGCCAGCAGCCGGGGACAGACTAGTGCAGAA. This sequence encodes CASSRGQTSAE. The whole CDR3 protein reads CASSRGQTSAETLYF.

This clone was seen more than once but under ten times. Gene names and germline match the mouse. The read comes to an end 4 residues before the CDR3 does, leaving the germline J gene to fill in the end. The chain has TRBV1 and TRBJ2-7, with TRBD1 identical over 7 bases. The germline V gene has CDR1 NSQYPW and CDR2 LRSPGD (reference sequence). The CDR3 consists of 12 residues. The CDR3 bases that were read are TGCACCTGCAGGGGGACAGCTTAT. It is translated as CTCRGTAY. The whole CDR3 protein is CTCRGTAYEQYF.

This clone was seen a handful of times. The germline and genes are mouse ones. The read halts 4 residues ahead of the CDR3 end, with the missing end drawn from the germline J gene. The chain joins TRBV19 to TRBJ2-7; D ambiguous. Germline CDR1 is FNHDT and CDR2 is SITEND (reference sequence). The CDR3 covers 13 residues. Trimming left V 5 bases short and J 2 bases short, with 11 bases between. The part of the CDR3 DNA that was read is TGTGCCAGCAGAGCCCAGGCCACCTAT. Translation gives CASRAQATY. From start to end, the CDR3 is CASRAQATYEQYF.

Regarding this clone: The gene symbols are mouse symbols. The DNA ends 4 residues before the CDR3 does, and the rest of the CDR3 is filled in from the germline J gene. Different DNA sequences within this sample yield the same CDR3. The chain links TRBV1 to TRBJ2-7; 7 bases are shared with TRBD2. This CDR3 has 14 residues. Looked up from germline, CDR1 is NSQYPW and CDR2 is LRSPGD (reference sequence). The V gene end was trimmed by 1 base and the J gene end by 3 bases; junction bases not matched to a gene: 3. This CDR3 reads CTCSAVLGDYEQYF. CDR3 DNA, as far as it was read: TGCACCTGCAGTGCAGTGCTGGGGGACTAT.

In this sample, this clone turned up a few times. Gene names refer to mouse genes. The sequence runs out 4 residues before the end of the CDR3; the remainder is reconstructed from the germline J gene. V gene TRBV19 combines with J gene TRBJ2-3; D may be TRBD1 (5 bases). CDR3 length: 15 residues. From germline, CDR1 is FNHDT and CDR2 SITEND (reference sequence). V was cut by 3 bases and J by 0 bases, with 11 bases left in between. The CDR3 reads CASSSSTVSAETLYF. The sequenced part of the CDR3 DNA is TGTGCCAGCAGTAGCTCGACAGTTAGTGCAGAA. Variable domain in full (rest from reference TRBV19 and TRBJ2-3): GGIITQTPKFLIGQEGQKLTLKCQQNFNHDTMYWYRQDSGKGLRLIYYSITENDLQKGDLSEGYDASREKKSSFSLTVTSAQKNEMAVFLCASSSSTVSAETLYFGSGTRLTVL.

This clone was seen a handful of times. Gene names denote mouse genes. The DNA ends 4 residues before the CDR3 does, and the rest of the CDR3 is filled in from the germline J gene. V and J are TRBV13-3 and TRBJ2-3; 10 nucleotides line up with TRBD2. The CDR3 contains 16 residues. The V segment lost 0 bases and the J segment 1 base; nucleotides outside the gene matches: 2. Germline V gene lookup returns CDR1 NNHDY and CDR2 SYVADS. Partial CDR3 DNA: TGTGCCAGCAGTGATGGGGACTGGGGCCGTGCAGAA. Translating gives CASSDGDWGRAE. Given in full, the CDR3 is CASSDGDWGRAETLYF.

This clone showed up many times. Gene names and germline match the mouse. The read terminates 4 residues ahead of where the CDR3 ends, so the germline J gene completes it. This chain joins TRBV17 and TRBJ2-2, with 8 bases fitting TRBD1. Trimming took 2 bases from V and 4 from J; bases not matched to a gene: 6. The length of the CDR3 is 16 residues. Germline V gives CDR1 MNHDT, CDR2 YYDKIL. CDR3 bases read: TGTGCTAGCAGTAGACAGGGGGCGCGGGGCACCGGG. Translation: CASSRQGARGTG. In full, the CDR3 reads CASSRQGARGTGQLYF.

A remark on this clone: Germline and genes here are mouse. The CDR3 end lies 4 residues beyond the end of the read and is filled in from the germline J gene. The V and J genes are TRBV13-1 and TRBJ2-3; 9 positions agree with TRBD2. Germline V lookup: CDR1 NSHNY, CDR2 SYGAGN. The CDR3 length is 15 residues. With V trimmed by 4 bases and J by 1 base, 4 bases remained unmatched. The covered CDR3 bases are TGTGCCAGCAGTAATCGACTGGGGGGTGCAGAA. Amino acid sequence: CASSNRLGGAE. The entire CDR3 protein is CASSNRLGGAETLYF.

This clone has at least ten counts. Gene names denote mouse genes. Coverage ceases 4 residues before the CDR3 finishes, and the germline J gene fills in the end. This sequence joins TRBV17 and TRBJ2-2; 7 bases are shared with TRBD1. V shed 2 bases and J 1 base; nucleotides not matched to a gene: 4. CDR3 length equals 16 residues. Per germline, CDR1 MNHDT and CDR2 YYDKIL. CDR3 loop: CASSRPRDRNTGQLYF. The DNA read from the CDR3 is TGTGCTAGCAGTAGACCCCGGGACAGAAACACCGGG.

Worth noting for this clone: The genes and germline here are from mouse. The read falls 4 residues short of the CDR3 end, and the missing part is taken from the germline J gene. The same CDR3 arises from other DNA sequences in this sample as well. The chain combines TRBV19 with TRBJ2-5; a possible D gene is TRBD1 (5 bases). CDR1 is FNHDT and CDR2 is SITEND in the germline V gene (reference sequence). CDR3 length: 13 residues. The chain's CDR3 is CASSIQGLDTQYF. The CDR3 bases that were read are TGTGCCAGCAGTATACAGGGCTTAGAC.

With regard to this clone: Gene names are mouse gene names. The read stops 4 residues short of the end of the CDR3; the missing end is completed from the germline J gene. This chain uses TRBV19 with TRBJ2-1, with TRBD1 identical over 7 bases. Germline loops: CDR1 FNHDT, CDR2 SITEND (reference sequence). The CDR3 runs 13 residues. J lost 3 bases, V lost 10 bases, and 7 bases had no gene match. CDR3 region: CASAGTVYAEQFF. The DNA read from the CDR3 is TGTGCCTCGGCCGGGACAGTCTATGCT.

This clone was observed at least ten times. Germline and genes here are mouse. With the read ending 4 residues before the CDR3 end, the germline J gene is used to fill in that end. V usage is TRBV17 and J usage is TRBJ2-3; 12 nucleotides agree with TRBD2. Losses at the gene ends were 1 base for V and 0 bases for J; bases not matched to a gene: 2. The CDR3 runs 17 residues. Looked up from germline, CDR1 is MNHDT and CDR2 is YYDKIL. This chain's CDR3 is CASSRGLGGRSAETLYF. The CDR3 bases that were read are TGTGCTAGCAGTAGAGGACTGGGGGGGCGAAGTGCAGAA.